This note documents a single T cell receptor (beta chain) sequence. Clones were read by immunoSEQ multiplex PCR, and TCRdb kept only the in-frame ones, dropping some. The sample lists about 120,000 clones, 88% seen once, with less than 4.5% in the top ten. The entry originates in a study of T cell responses to AZD1222 COVID-19 vaccine. Trimming cost V 2 bases and J 0 bases, with 4 bases left between them. From germline, CDR1 is MGHDK and CDR2 SYGVNS. This CDR3 contains 13 residues. The clonotype comes from an adult in good health. This specimen was peripheral blood, taken on day 0 of AZD1222 vaccination. This chain uses TRBV25-1 with TRBJ1-2; D is unclear. The CDR3 DNA follows: TGTGCCAGCAGTGAAGGCACTAACTATGGCTACACCTTC. Translated: CASSEGTNYGYTF.